This T cell receptor (beta chain) was captured in a study of early T cells in non-severe SARS-CoV-2 infection. The CDR3 is made up of 15 amino acids. J lost 9 bases, V lost 4 bases, and 7 bases had no gene match. The germline V gene encodes CDR1 SGHTA and CDR2 FQGTGA. TCRdb analysed the 5' RACE reads with MiXCR anew, one entry per CDR3 protein. The data show approximately 90,000 distinct CDR3 sequences, 16% seen once. The clonotype was recovered from an adult who was a healthcare worker with PCR-confirmed SARS-CoV-2 infection or an uninfected control (not recorded which). The chain recombines TRBV7-3 with TRBJ2-1; 12 nucleotides match TRBD2. This material consisted of whole blood, taken at baseline. CDR3 region: CASSSGLAGSGEQFF. The DNA for the CDR3 is TGTGCCAGCAGCTCCGGACTAGCGGGAAGCGGTGAGCAGTTCTTC.